These T cell receptor beta chains were read from a single sample in a study of T cell responses to AZD1222 COVID-19 vaccine. The table came from immunoSEQ multiplex PCR; TCRdb's copy has only in-frame clones and leaves some out. The sample lists roughly 62,000 clones; 76% were seen once. The sample was peripheral blood, taken on day 0 of AZD1222 vaccination. The origin of the receptors is an adult in good health. The CDR3 runs from the conserved cysteine through the conserved F or W. D genes are given only for firm matches. Clone size is not always given. Where it is, it says once, few, many or a class for expanded clones.

v_gene	abundance	d_gene	j_gene	CDR3aa	CDR3nt
TRBV7-2	few	TRBD2	TRBJ2-1	CASSLGVGLAGGKGEQFF	TGTGCCAGCAGCTTAGGAGTAGGGCTAGCGGGGGGAAAAGGTGAGCAGTTCTTC
TRBV7-9	NA	NA	TRBJ1-1	CASSFGHTEAFF	TGTGCCAGCAGCTTCGGTCACACTGAAGCTTTCTTT
TRBV4-2	few	NA	TRBJ1-1	CASSPDSSNTEAFF	TGTGCCAGCAGTCCGGACTCTTCTAACACTGAAGCTTTCTTT
TRBV24-1	NA	TRBD2	TRBJ2-3	CATSDAGGPGDTQYF	TGTGCCACCAGTGATGCGGGGGGGCCAGGAGATACGCAGTATTTT
TRBV24-1	NA	TRBD1	TRBJ1-1	CATSDSSDRADEAFF	TGTGCCACCAGTGATTCCTCGGACAGGGCGGATGAAGCTTTCTTT
TRBV7-9	NA	TRBD2	TRBJ2-1	CAIRAGGLYNEQFF	TGTGCCATCCGAGCGGGGGGGCTATACAATGAGCAGTTCTTC
TRBV11-3	few	NA	TRBJ2-1	CASSLGGVSYNEQFF	TGTGCCAGCAGCTTAGGCGGGGTTTCCTACAATGAGCAGTTCTTC
TRBV3-1/TRBV3-2	NA	NA	TRBJ2-7	CASSQMRNEQYF	TGTGCCAGCAGCCAAATGAGGAACGAGCAGTACTTC
TRBV19	NA	TRBD2	TRBJ2-5	CASVGRGAIQGEETQYF	TGTGCCAGCGTGGGGCGGGGGGCCATCCAAGGAGAAGAGACCCAGTACTTC
TRBV28	once	NA	TRBJ2-7	CASSYQGLSYEQYF	TGTGCCAGCAGTTATCAAGGGCTGTCCTACGAGCAGTACTTC
TRBV19	NA	NA	TRBJ1-5	CASSMDPDHSNQPQHF	TGTGCCAGTAGTATGGATCCAGACCATAGCAATCAGCCCCAGCATTTT
TRBV10-3	NA	NA	TRBJ1-2	CAISEPGSSEGYTF	TGTGCCATCAGTGAGCCGGGCTCCTCGGAGGGCTACACCTTC
TRBV2	many	NA	TRBJ2-7	CASSDFLSYEQYF	TGTGCCAGCAGTGACTTTCTTTCCTACGAGCAGTACTTC
TRBV11-2	NA	TRBD1	TRBJ1-1	CASRPRGASTEAFF	TGTGCCAGCAGACCCAGGGGGGCGAGCACTGAAGCTTTCTTT
TRBV10-1	NA	TRBD2	TRBJ2-1	CASSESYTGTSGANEQFF	TGCGCCAGCAGTGAGTCTTACACCGGGACTAGCGGGGCCAATGAGCAGTTCTTC
TRBV29-1	NA	NA	TRBJ2-7	CSAHLGYEQYF	TGCAGCGCCCACTTGGGGTACGAGCAGTACTTC
TRBV9	NA	NA	TRBJ1-1	CASSPGGSEAFF	TGTGCCAGCAGCCCCGGGGGGTCTGAAGCTTTCTTT
TRBV24-1	few	TRBD2	TRBJ2-7	CATSAGRAAYEQYF	TGTGCCACCAGTGCCGGGAGGGCGGCCTACGAGCAGTACTTC
TRBV4-1	once	NA	TRBJ2-2	CASSQDRTTGELFF	TGCGCCAGCAGCCAAGATCGAACGACCGGGGAGCTGTTTTTT
TRBV9	NA	TRBD2	TRBJ2-1	CASSPGLAGGNEQFF	TGTGCCAGCAGCCCTGGACTAGCGGGGGGGAATGAGCAGTTCTTC
TRBV7-2	NA	TRBD2	TRBJ2-7	CASSSTGTSGVTYEQYF	TGTGCCAGCAGCTCAACCGGGACTAGCGGGGTGACCTACGAGCAGTACTTC
TRBV3-1/TRBV3-2	NA	NA	TRBJ1-2	CASSQVVSAEDGYTF	TGTGCCAGCAGCCAAGTTGTATCAGCCGAGGATGGCTACACCTTC
TRBV9	NA	TRBD2	TRBJ2-5	CASSVELAGGQETQYF	TGTGCCAGCAGCGTAGAGCTAGCGGGGGGCCAAGAGACCCAGTACTTC